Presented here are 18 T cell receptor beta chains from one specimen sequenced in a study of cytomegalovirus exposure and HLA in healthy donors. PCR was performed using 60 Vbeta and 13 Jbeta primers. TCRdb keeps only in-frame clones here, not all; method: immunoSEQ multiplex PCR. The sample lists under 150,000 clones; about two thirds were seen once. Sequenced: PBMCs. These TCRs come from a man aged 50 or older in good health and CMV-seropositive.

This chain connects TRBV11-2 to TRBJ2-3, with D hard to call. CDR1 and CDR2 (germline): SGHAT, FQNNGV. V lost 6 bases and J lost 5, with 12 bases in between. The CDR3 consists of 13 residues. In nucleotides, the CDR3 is TGTGCCAGCAGTCCTCCTTTTTTAGATACGCAGTATTTT. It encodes CASSPPFLDTQYF.

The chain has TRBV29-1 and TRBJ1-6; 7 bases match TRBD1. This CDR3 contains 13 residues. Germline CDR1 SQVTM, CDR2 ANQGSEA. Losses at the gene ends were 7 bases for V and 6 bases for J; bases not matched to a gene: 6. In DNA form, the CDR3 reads TGCAGCGCCAGACAGGGACTTAATTCACCCCTCCACTTT. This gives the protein CSARQGLNSPLHF.

The CDR3 nucleotides read TGCAGCGTTGTCGAAAGCTTCAATCAGCCCCAGCATTTT. It encodes CSVVESFNQPQHF. This chain uses TRBV29-1 with TRBJ1-5; the D is unclear. V shed 4 bases and J shed 3 bases, with 10 bases lying between them. There are 13 residues in the CDR3. Germline CDR1 reads SQVTM; CDR2 reads ANQGSEA.

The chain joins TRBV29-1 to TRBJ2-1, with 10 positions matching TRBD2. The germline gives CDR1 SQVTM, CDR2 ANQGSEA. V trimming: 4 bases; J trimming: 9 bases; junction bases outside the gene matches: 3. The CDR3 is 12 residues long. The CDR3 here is CSVVGLASEQFF. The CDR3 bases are TGCAGCGTTGTGGGACTAGCGAGTGAGCAGTTCTTC.

CDR3 DNA sequence: TGTGCTAGTGGGCAGGCTGGAAACACCATATATTTT. It is translated as CASGQAGNTIYF. The rearrangement uses TRBV12-5 and TRBJ1-3; unclear D gene. The V and J ends lost 6 bases and 2 bases respectively, with 5 bases between them. The CDR3 contains 12 residues. Looked up from germline, CDR1 is LGHNT and CDR2 is FRNRAP.

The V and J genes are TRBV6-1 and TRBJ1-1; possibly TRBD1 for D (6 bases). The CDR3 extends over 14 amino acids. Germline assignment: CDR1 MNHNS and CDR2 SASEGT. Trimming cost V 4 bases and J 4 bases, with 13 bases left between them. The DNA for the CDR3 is TGTGCCAGCAGTGTAAAGGACAGAAGCACTGAAGCTTTCTTT. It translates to CASSVKDRSTEAFF.

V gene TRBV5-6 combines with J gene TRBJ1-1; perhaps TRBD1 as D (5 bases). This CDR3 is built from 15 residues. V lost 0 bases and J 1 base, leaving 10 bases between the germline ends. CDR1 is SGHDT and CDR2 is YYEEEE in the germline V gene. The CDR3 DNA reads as TGTGCCAGCAGCTTGGGGCAGGGAAGGAACACTGAAGCTTTCTTT. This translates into CASSLGQGRNTEAFF.

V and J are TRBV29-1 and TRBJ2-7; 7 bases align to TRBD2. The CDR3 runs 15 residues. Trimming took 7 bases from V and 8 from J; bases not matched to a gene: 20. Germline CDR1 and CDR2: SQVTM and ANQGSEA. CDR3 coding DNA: TGCAGCGGAGTACTAGCGTCCCGGTCCTCCACGAAGCAGTACTTC. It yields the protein CSGVLASRSSTKQYF.

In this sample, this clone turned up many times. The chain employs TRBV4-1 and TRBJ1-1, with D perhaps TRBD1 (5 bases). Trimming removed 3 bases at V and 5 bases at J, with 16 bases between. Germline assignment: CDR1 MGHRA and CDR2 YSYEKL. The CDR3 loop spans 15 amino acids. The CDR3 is CASSHLGGFKTEAFF. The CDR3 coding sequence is TGCGCCAGCAGCCACTTGGGGGGGTTTAAAACTGAAGCTTTCTTT.

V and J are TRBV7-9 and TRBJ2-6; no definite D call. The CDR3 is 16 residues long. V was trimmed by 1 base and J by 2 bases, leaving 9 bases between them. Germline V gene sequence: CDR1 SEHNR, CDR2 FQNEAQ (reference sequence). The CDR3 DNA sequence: TGTGCCAGCAGCTTAGTGTCCCGGGCTGGGGCCAACGTCCTGACTTTC. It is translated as CASSLVSRAGANVLTF.

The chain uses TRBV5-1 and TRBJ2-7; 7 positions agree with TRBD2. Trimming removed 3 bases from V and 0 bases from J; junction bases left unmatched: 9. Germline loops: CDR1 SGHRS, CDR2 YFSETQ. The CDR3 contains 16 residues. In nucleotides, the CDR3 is TGCGCCAGCAGCTCCCGACTAGCCGTAAGCTCCTACGAGCAGTACTTC. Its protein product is CASSSRLAVSSYEQYF.

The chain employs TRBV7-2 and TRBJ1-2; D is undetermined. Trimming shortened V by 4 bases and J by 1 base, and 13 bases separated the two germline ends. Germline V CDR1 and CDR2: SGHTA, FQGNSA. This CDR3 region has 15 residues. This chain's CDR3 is CASSSGSQVNYGYTF. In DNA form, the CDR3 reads TGTGCCAGCAGCTCCGGGAGCCAAGTTAACTATGGCTACACCTTC.

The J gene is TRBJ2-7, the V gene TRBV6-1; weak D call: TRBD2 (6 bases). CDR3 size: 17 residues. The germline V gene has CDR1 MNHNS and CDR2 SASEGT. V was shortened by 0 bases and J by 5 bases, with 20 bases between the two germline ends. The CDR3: CASSEARRPGGRDEQYF. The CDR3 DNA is TGTGCCAGCAGTGAAGCGCGTCGGCCCGGGGGTAGGGACGAGCAGTACTTC.

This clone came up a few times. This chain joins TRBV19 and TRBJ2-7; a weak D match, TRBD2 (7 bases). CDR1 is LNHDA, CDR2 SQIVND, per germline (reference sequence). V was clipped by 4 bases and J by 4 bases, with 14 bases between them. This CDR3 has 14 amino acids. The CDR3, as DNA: TGTGCCAGTAGTAGGGGAAGGGGGGGATACGAGCAGTACTTC. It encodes CASSRGRGGYEQYF.

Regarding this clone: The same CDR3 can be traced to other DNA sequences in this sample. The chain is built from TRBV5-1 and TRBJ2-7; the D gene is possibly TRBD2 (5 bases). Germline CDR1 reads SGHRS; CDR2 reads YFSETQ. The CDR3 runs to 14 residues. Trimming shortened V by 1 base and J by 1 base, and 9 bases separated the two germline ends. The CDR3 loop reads CASSLSGVSYEQYF. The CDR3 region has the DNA TGCGCCAGCAGCTTGTCCGGGGTATCCTACGAGCAGTACTTC.

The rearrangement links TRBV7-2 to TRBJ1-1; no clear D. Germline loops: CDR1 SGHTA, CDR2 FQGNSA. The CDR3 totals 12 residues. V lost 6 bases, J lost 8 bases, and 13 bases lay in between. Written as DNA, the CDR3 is TGTGCCAGCAGGCCGGGGAGGAAGGAAGCTTTCTTT. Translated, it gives CASRPGRKEAFF.

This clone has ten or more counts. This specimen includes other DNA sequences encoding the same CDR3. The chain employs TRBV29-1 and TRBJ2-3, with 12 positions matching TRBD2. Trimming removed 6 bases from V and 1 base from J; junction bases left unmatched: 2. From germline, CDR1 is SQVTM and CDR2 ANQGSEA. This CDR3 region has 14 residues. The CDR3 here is CSVRLAGGTDTQYF. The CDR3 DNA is TGCAGCGTCAGACTAGCGGGGGGCACAGATACGCAGTATTTT.

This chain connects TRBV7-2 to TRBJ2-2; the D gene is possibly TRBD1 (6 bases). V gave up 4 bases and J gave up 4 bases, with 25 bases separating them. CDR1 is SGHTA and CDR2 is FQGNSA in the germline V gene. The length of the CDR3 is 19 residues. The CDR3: CASSYDRDTLRISTGELFF. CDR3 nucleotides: TGTGCCAGCAGCTATGACCGGGACACCCTAAGGATTTCCACCGGGGAGCTGTTTTTT.